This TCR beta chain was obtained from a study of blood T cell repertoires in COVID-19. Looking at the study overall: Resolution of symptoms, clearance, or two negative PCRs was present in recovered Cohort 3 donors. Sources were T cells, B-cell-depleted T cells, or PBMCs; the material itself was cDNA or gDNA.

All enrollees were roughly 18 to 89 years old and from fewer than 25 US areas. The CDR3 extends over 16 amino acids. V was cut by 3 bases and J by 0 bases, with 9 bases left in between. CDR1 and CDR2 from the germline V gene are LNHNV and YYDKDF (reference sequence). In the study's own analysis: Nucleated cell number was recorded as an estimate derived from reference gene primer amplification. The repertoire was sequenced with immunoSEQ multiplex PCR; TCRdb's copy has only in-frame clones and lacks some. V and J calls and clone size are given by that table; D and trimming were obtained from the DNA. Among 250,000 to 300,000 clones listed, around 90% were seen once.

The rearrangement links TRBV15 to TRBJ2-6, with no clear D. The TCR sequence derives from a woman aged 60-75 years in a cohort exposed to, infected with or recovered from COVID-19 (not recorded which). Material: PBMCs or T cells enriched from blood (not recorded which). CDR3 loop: CATSRVSRSGANVLTF. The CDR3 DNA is TGTGCCACCAGCAGGGTGAGCCGCTCTGGGGCCAACGTCCTGACTTTC.